This TCR beta chain was obtained from a study of T cell responses to AZD1222 COVID-19 vaccine. CDR1 MNHEY and CDR2 SVGAGI come from the germline V gene. This CDR3 is built from 15 residues. V gave up 6 bases and J gave up 3 bases; unmatched junction bases: 4. Points from the study as a whole: In all cases, repertoires were sampled only after the peak T cell response.

TCRdb keeps only in-frame clones here, not all; method: immunoSEQ multiplex PCR. This repertoire shows 85,000 to 130,000 clones, 93% found once; its top ten account for around 5%. About this clone: Its specificity is unknown.

The sequencing used peripheral blood, collected on day 0 of AZD1222 vaccination. The chain recombines TRBV6-5 with TRBJ2-2, with 10 bases lining up with TRBD2. The receptor comes from an adult in good health. CDR3 nucleotides: TGTGCCAGCAGAGCGGGAGGGCCGGACACCGGGGAGCTGTTTTTT. Amino acids: CASRAGGPDTGELFF.